This T cell receptor beta chain came from a study of T cell responses to AZD1222 COVID-19 vaccine. The study's findings and limits: Just five to seven AZD1222 recipients tested seropositive at baseline. Breadth and depth of Spike-specific TCRs rose after two AZD1222 doses.

Looked up from germline, CDR1 is LGHDT and CDR2 is YNNKEL (reference sequence). This CDR3 region has 13 residues. The ends were cut back, 0 bases at V and 8 bases at J, with 10 bases in the middle. The table came from immunoSEQ multiplex PCR; TCRdb's copy has only in-frame clones and leaves some out. The repertoire consists of approximately 200,000 clones, with approximately 89% occurring once and the leading ten covering 3% to 3.5%. Concerning this clone: Its antigen is undetermined.

This chain links TRBV3-1 (or the pseudogene TRBV3-2) with TRBJ1-2; D unclear. The source is an adult who received the AZD1222 COVID-19 vaccine. Here the sequenced sample was peripheral blood, taken 28 days after the second AZD1222 dose. The CDR3 coding sequence is TGTGCCAGCAGCCAAGAGTCCGGACGGGGCTACACCTTC. It translates to CASSQESGRGYTF.